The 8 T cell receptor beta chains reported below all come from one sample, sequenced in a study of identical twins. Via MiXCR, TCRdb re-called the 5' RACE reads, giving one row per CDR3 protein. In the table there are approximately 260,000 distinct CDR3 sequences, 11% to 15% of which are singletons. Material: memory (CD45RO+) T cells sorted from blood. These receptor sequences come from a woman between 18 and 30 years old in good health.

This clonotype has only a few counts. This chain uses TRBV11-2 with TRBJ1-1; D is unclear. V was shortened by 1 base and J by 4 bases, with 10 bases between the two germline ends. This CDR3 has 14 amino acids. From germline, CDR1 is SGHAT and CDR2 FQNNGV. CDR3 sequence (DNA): TGTGCCAGCAGCTTAGCGCTGTATAGCACTGAAGCTTTCTTT. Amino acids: CASSLALYSTEAFF. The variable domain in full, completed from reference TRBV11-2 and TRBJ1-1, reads EAGVAQSPRYKIIEKRQSVAFWCNPISGHATLYWYQQILGQGPKLLIQFQNNGVVDDSQLPKDRFSAERLKGVDSTLKIQPAKLEDSAVYLCASSLALYSTEAFFGQGTRLTVV.

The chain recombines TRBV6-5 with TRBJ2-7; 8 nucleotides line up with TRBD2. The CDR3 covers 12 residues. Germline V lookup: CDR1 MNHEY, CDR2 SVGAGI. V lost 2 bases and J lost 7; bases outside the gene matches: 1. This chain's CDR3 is CASSYREGEQYF. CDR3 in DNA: TGTGCCAGCAGTTACCGGGAGGGTGAGCAGTACTTC.

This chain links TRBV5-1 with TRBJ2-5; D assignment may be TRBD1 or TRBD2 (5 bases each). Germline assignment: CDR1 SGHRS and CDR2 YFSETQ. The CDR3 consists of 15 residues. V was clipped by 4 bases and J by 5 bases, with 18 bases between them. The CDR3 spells CASSSAGTPGETQYF. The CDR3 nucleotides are TGCGCCAGCAGCAGCGCCGGGACCCCAGGGGAGACCCAGTACTTC.

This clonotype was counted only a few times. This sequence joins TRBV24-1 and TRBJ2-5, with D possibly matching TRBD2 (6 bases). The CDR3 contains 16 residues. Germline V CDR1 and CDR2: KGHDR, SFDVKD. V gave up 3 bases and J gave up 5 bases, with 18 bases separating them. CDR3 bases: TGTGCCACCAGTGATGACCGGACGGGGGATGGGGAGACCCAGTACTTC. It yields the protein CATSDDRTGDGETQYF.

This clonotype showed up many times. DNA of the CDR3: TGTGCCAGCAGCGGGGACGGTCAACCCCTCCACTTT. This encodes CASSGDGQPLHF. The J gene is TRBJ1-6, the V gene TRBV2, with a tentative D call TRBD1 (5 bases). The ends were cut back, 6 bases at V and 12 bases at J, with 12 bases in the middle. Germline assignment: CDR1 SNHLY and CDR2 FYNNEI. This CDR3 is 12 amino acids long.

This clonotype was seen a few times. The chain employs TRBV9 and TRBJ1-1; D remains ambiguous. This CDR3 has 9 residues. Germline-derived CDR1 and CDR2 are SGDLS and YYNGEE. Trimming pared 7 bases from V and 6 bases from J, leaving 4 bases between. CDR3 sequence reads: CASAAEAFF. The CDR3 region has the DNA TGTGCCAGCGCTGCTGAAGCTTTCTTT.

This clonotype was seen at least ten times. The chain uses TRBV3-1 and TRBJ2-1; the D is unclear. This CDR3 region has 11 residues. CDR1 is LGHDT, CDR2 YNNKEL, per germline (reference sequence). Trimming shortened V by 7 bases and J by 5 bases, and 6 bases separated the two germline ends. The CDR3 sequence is CASISHNEQFF. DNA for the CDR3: TGTGCCAGCATAAGCCACAATGAGCAGTTCTTC.

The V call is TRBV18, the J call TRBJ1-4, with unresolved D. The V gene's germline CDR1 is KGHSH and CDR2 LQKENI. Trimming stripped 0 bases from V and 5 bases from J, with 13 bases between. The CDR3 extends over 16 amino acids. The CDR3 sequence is CASSPPARTGNEKLFF. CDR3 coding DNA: TGTGCCAGCTCACCACCCGCCAGGACGGGGAATGAAAAACTGTTTTTT.